Each of the 3 T cell receptor beta chains below was sequenced from the same sample in a study of blood T cell repertoires in COVID-19. Sequenced by immunoSEQ multiplex PCR; TCRdb stores in-frame clones only, minus some. The sample lists around 250,000 clones; more than 75% were seen once. Sample: PBMCs or T cells enriched from blood (not recorded which). Receptors originate from a man aged 18-30 years who had recovered from COVID-19.

Only one count was recorded for this clone. The CDR3 region is CASRRIQETQYF. In DNA, the CDR3 is TGTGCCAGCCGCAGGATCCAAGAGACCCAGTACTTC. The rearrangement links TRBV2 to TRBJ2-5; D unresolved. CDR3 size: 12 residues. With 8 bases removed from V and 1 base from J, the gap between germline ends came to 8 bases. Looked up from germline, CDR1 is SNHLY and CDR2 is FYNNEI.

CDR3 protein: CSAGTGVNTGELFF. The CDR3 DNA reads as TGCAGCGCTGGGACAGGGGTTAACACCGGGGAGCTGTTTTTT. The genes are TRBV29-1 and TRBJ2-2; 10 bases are a match to TRBD1. Trimming removed 7 bases from V and 2 bases from J; junction bases left unmatched: 4. CDR1 is SQVTM, CDR2 ANQGSEA, per germline. This CDR3 comprises 14 residues.

The chain couples TRBV6-1 to TRBJ2-1; D perhaps matches TRBD2 (5 bases). Trimming left V 2 bases short and J 0 bases short, with 11 bases between. The V gene's germline CDR1 is MNHNS and CDR2 SASEGT. The length of the CDR3 is 16 residues. The CDR3: CASSETAGDSYNEQFF. In DNA form, the CDR3 reads TGTGCCAGCAGTGAAACGGCGGGCGACTCCTACAATGAGCAGTTCTTC.